The subject of this entry is one T cell receptor (beta chain). No cognate antigen has been identified for it. No base qualities exist here, and no much larger clone lies one base off it. CDR1 and CDR2, looked up from the germline V gene, are SGHDT and YYEEEE. The V end loses 0 bases and the J end loses 3 bases, and a stretch of 14 bases separates them. There are 16 amino acids in the CDR3, from cysteine to phenylalanine inclusive. The DNA shown is the 48-base CDR3, in frame from base 1. The library relied on the immunoSEQ multiplex PCR assay. For the multiplex PCR, a mixture combining 60 forward primers for TCR Vbeta segments and 13 reverse primers for TCR Jbeta segments was used. A multiplex PCR assay on genomic DNA amplified the CDR3 region of rearranged TCR beta genes. On the Illumina HiSeq System, the amplified TCR beta libraries were sequenced as 87-base-pair reads. The paper's data handling went like this. Across the 666 repertoires, a later analysis counted 60 million to 90 million unique TCR beta chains, around 11 million of which were shared by at least two donors. A nearest-neighbor algorithm error-corrected the raw reads and collapsed the reads into unique sequences, merging closely related sequences to remove PCR and sequencing errors. CDR3 sequences were aligned to IMGT reference sequences to assign V, D and J gene segments. For a sequence to be retained, a match of at least six nucleotides to both a V gene segment and a J gene segment was required. Rearrangements were called productive when the CDR3 lacked stop codons and stayed in frame with V and J; all others were non-productive. Following IMGT convention, CDR3 was defined as the stretch from the second conserved V-encoded cysteine up to the conserved J-encoded phenylalanine. In an earlier analysis of more than 550 of the donors, sequences lacking an unambiguous match to a single V gene segment were excluded. In an earlier analysis of approximately 590 of the donors, V segments were called functional above 56.7% productive rearrangements and were called segregating when the between-donor standard deviation exceeded 5%. A statistical classification framework was developed to diagnose cytomegalovirus status using the catalog of TCR beta chain sequences. In a later analysis, V and J genes were assigned by comparing TCR nucleotide sequences against IMGT/GENE-DB human TR gene sequences. Using the TCRdist pipeline, a later analysis assigned CDR3 sequences along with most-parsimonious VDJ recombination scenarios. A later analysis defined each TCR beta chain by its CDR3 amino acid sequence plus V-gene family, and excluded reads lacking a unique V-gene family. To address suspected cross-contamination and a sequencing artifact, a later analysis removed a few hundred highly shared, low-generation-probability nucleotide sequences. In a later analysis, a clonal expansion index was calculated for each public chain from normalized within-repertoire ranks of inferred template counts. A later analysis computed generation probabilities with a VDJ recombination model fitted to out-of-frame rearrangements, and checked the results against IGoR. In a later analysis, hypergeometric tests were used to score TCR-TCR, TCR-HLA and TCR-CMV co-occurrence, with a repertoire-size bias correction applied to TCR pairs. To estimate false discovery rates, a later analysis permuted the HLA or CMV assignments 20 times. In a later analysis, co-occurring TCRs were grouped using DBSCAN, and TCRdist sequence similarity was added for clustering within HLA-allele-positive subsets. Repertoires with fewer than 30,000 or more than 120,000 public chains, plus five repertoires with anomalous nucleotide sharing, were excluded from co-occurrence clustering. Held by TCRdb, this immuneACCESS table contains in-frame sequences only and omits some clones. Under half of the omission traces to an unresolved V gene where checked; the cause of the rest is unknown. V and J calls and clone size are as listed in that table; D and trimming were resolved from the DNA. This sample is represented by some 120,000 clones; 82% of them were singletons. Clones ranked in the top ten supply approximately 10% of the sample.

This record belongs to a study of cytomegalovirus exposure and HLA in healthy donors (dated 2017 in TCRdb). About the full investigation: In an earlier analysis of roughly 500 of the donors, 250 to 350 Gb of sequence data and 117 million unique TCR beta sequences from about 179 million T cells were reported. Approximately 300 gigabases of sequencing data and around 85 million unique TCR sequences made up an early release that covered 500 to 650 HLA-typed donors. Among the approximately 400 genotyped donors, more than 70% belonged to the genetic ancestry cluster associated with self-reported Caucasian donors. The study was designed to test whether signatures of past pathogen exposure could be identified by cataloging public T cell receptors. The study profiled the T cell repertoires of under 700 subjects by immunosequencing and related them to cytomegalovirus serostatus. Besides the first cohort of approximately 670 subjects, a separate validation cohort made up of roughly 120 different subjects was used. To predict cytomegalovirus infection status, the study brought together high-throughput TCR immunosequencing, statistical association of individual TCRs with disease status, and machine learning. A later analysis re-examined previously published TCR beta repertoires from roughly 720 donors and added high-resolution HLA genotyping to investigate patterns of TCR occurrence. Rather than drawing on any new phenotypic data, the later analysis identified candidate immune exposures from TCR beta sequences and the way those sequences occurred across donors. An earlier analysis of 587 of the donors used high-throughput TCR beta sequencing to judge whether each TCR beta V gene segment behaved as functional or pseudogenic. Donor age, sex, ethnicity and CMV serostatus were compiled alongside the repertoire data. Genome-wide SNP genotypes for about 65% of the roughly 670 donors were used in a later genetic analysis, which treated that subset as a discovery cohort. All discovery cohort repertoires had been generated using a single sequencing platform. Class I and class II HLA loci were covered by the typing at four-digit resolution. Typing coverage differed by locus: A, B, C, DRB1 and DQB1 were typed in about 629-630 donors, DQA1 in about 550, DPA1 in 600 to 610, and DPB1 in just under 490. Four to six DR-DQ haplotypes were handled as single units for association and clustering, since linkage in the cohort was strong. Among about 410 genotyped donors of the cohort, an average of around 250,000 unique TCR beta nucleotide sequences was sequenced per donor, of which about 19% were non-productive. Overall study results and their limits: A later analysis found that most CMV-associated TCR beta chains appeared HLA-restricted, with HLA associations seemingly driven largely by CMV exposure. Linkage disequilibrium might explain the correlated functional status among segregating V segments, but an unknown experimental factor could not be ruled out. The only immune exposure information available for the cohort was CMV serostatus. At a false discovery rate of 0.05, a later analysis linked under 20,000 TCR beta sequences to specific HLA alleles. A total of 164 TCR beta chains were listed by the study as associated with cytomegalovirus. In a later genetic analysis, fewer N-insertions in productive TCRs were reported among donors in an Asian-associated ancestry cluster than the roughly 640-donor mean. In this cohort, only TCR beta chains were sequenced, and detectable features were limited by the absence of alpha or paired-chain data. In an earlier analysis of around 600 of the donors, most TCR beta V segments appeared in productive rearrangements about 87% or about 30% of the time, broadly matching IMGT annotations. The authors suggested that the approach could potentially be extended to other disease states and immunological phenotypes. The earlier analysis of approximately 590 of the donors excluded about 16 rarely observed V segments, including chromosome 9 orphons, because counts were too low. A few of the identified cytomegalovirus-associated TCR beta chains were confirmed in vitro to be specific for cytomegalovirus antigens. In a later analysis, TCR association rates were found to vary across HLA loci, with the most associated TCRs seen for DRB1 alleles and the fewest for HLA-C alleles. Several of the top co-occurrence clusters appeared to be linked to parvovirus B19, influenza, CMV and Epstein-Barr virus, according to a later analysis. Compared with equally common non-associated chains, HLA-associated TCR beta chains in a later analysis were more clonally expanded and had lower generation probabilities. The sequencing pipeline was judged likely to have produced a cluster of highly shared sequence variants as a technical artifact. Some IMGT-functional V segments, including TRBV6-2 and TRBV6-3, could not be distinguished by the 87-base-pair reads and were therefore excluded. HLA typing was unavailable for some donors at each locus, so association tests used only the typed subset. Across donors, most TCR sequences were observed very rarely, whereas some public TCRs were present in many individuals. In both the original and validation cohorts, the classifier was reported to diagnose cytomegalovirus status with high specificity and sensitivity. Presence/absence analyses assumed roughly uniform sequencing depth across donors, an assumption that may not hold. In a later genetic analysis, a missense DCLRE1C variant was associated with V-gene and J-gene trimming of TCR beta chains, and the association was replicated in an independent cohort. Assigning TCR associations to individual alleles was difficult when HLA alleles, especially DR and DQ, strongly co-occurred. A further reported finding was that TCR beta sequences accurately predicted the HLA-A and HLA-B alleles for most subjects in the first cohort.

In total, just over 650 healthy bone marrow donors made up the cohort. All cohort members were sampled while nominally healthy, although unrecorded immune exposures were likely present. The donor tested CMV seropositive and was one of the 289 seropositive cohort members. Every donor gave a peripheral blood sample, and the peripheral blood mononuclear cells from that sample were used for TCR beta sequencing. Genomic DNA was extracted from the blood cell samples with the Qiagen DNeasy Blood Extraction Kit. The chain employs TRBV5-6 and TRBJ2-3; perhaps TRBD1 is the D gene, with 6 bases matching. Sequencing used PBMCs. This TCR derives from a male donor in good health and CMV-seropositive. The DNA reads TGTGCCAGCAGCTTGGTGGACAGACTTTTGACAGATACGCAGTATTTT. Its protein is CASSLVDRLLTDTQYF.